These 26 T cell receptor beta chains originate from one sample sequenced in a study of T-cell reconstitution after alpha-beta-depleted transplantation in children. Preparation of the TCRbeta library was carried out with unique molecular identifiers. TCRdb reprocessed the PCR reads with MiXCR, giving one entry per CDR3 protein. The table lists 640,000 or so distinct CDR3 sequences, roughly 15% of them singletons. The material was PBMCs from the stem cell graft donor, obtained from the stem cell graft. The source of these receptors is a human donor who donated a stem cell graft to a child with acute myeloid leukemia.

This clonotype has just a few counts. V gene TRBV11-2 combines with J gene TRBJ2-7; perhaps TRBD2 as D (6 bases). CDR1 and CDR2 from the germline V gene are SGHAT and FQNNGV. Trimming shortened V by 5 bases and J by 7 bases, and 18 bases separated the two germline ends. There are 14 residues in the CDR3. The CDR3: CASSPLAGPGEQYV. CDR3 coding DNA: TGTGCCAGCAGCCCCCTTGCGGGGCCGGGGGAGCAGTACGTC.

This clonotype was seen more than once but under ten times. The rearrangement links TRBV12-3 or TRBV12-4 to TRBJ2-2; D gene uncertain. The CDR3 covers 15 residues. V was clipped by 2 bases and J by 7 bases, with 14 bases between them. CDR3 nucleotide sequence: TGTGCCAGCAGTTTATTCCCAGGAAAGGTCGGGGAGCTGTTTTTT. The encoded protein is CASSLFPGKVGELFF.

This clonotype appeared many times. V usage is TRBV20-1 and J usage is TRBJ1-1; D not resolved. CDR1 and CDR2 from the germline V gene are DFQATT and SNEGSKA (reference sequence). Trimming pared 5 bases from V and 4 bases from J, leaving 8 bases between. CDR3 length equals 11 residues. DNA of the CDR3: TGCAGTGCTCCTGCGGGCACTGAAGCTTTCTTT. Protein sequence: CSAPAGTEAFF.

This clonotype was counted between two and nine times. CDR3 bases: TGCAGTGCTAGATTCGAGGACACCATATATTTT. Translating it yields CSARFEDTIYF. The J gene is TRBJ1-3, the V gene TRBV20-1; no reliable D call. Trimming took 2 bases from V and 8 from J, leaving 7 bases between them. This CDR3 is built from 11 residues. The V gene's germline CDR1 is DFQATT and CDR2 SNEGSKA (reference sequence).

This clonotype was detected a few times. This chain links TRBV20-1 with TRBJ2-4; no clear D. The CDR3 runs 12 residues. Germline V gene lookup returns CDR1 DFQATT and CDR2 SNEGSKA (reference sequence). The V and J ends lost 5 bases and 1 base respectively, with 6 bases between them. CDR3 in amino acids: CSAGEAKNIQYF. The CDR3 DNA follows: TGCAGTGCTGGCGAGGCCAAAAACATTCAGTACTTC.

Many counts were recorded for this clonotype. The rearrangement links TRBV20-1 to TRBJ2-3; D gene ambiguous. V lost 0 bases, J lost 7 bases, and 11 bases lay in between. The CDR3 runs to 13 residues. Germline V gene sequence: CDR1 DFQATT, CDR2 SNEGSKA (reference sequence). CDR3 nucleotides: TGCAGTGCTAGAGACGGCAACATGCATACGCAGTATTTT. As protein: CSARDGNMHTQYF.

This clonotype was seen at least ten times. In DNA form, the CDR3 reads TGTGCCAGCAGCTTCGGACAGCCTAATGAAAAACTGTTTTTT. This codes for CASSFGQPNEKLFF. The J gene is TRBJ1-4, the V gene TRBV5-5; D possibly corresponds to TRBD1 (6 bases). Looked up from germline, CDR1 is SGHKS and CDR2 is YYEKEE (reference sequence). V was clipped by 2 bases and J by 3 bases, with 8 bases between them. CDR3 length: 14 amino acids.

The table lists this clonotype with many counts. The chain couples TRBV20-1 to TRBJ2-5, with D maybe TRBD2 (6 bases). CDR1 DFQATT and CDR2 SNEGSKA come from the germline V gene (reference sequence). This CDR3 contains 15 residues. The V end lost 6 bases, the J end lost 4 bases, and 21 bases lay between the germline ends. The CDR3 protein is CSAGAAERVAETQYF. The CDR3 DNA follows: TGCAGTGCCGGGGCGGCTGAGCGGGTGGCAGAGACCCAGTACTTC.

This clonotype was found a few times. The chain recombines TRBV7-2 with TRBJ1-1; 10 bases align to TRBD1. The V and J ends lost 6 bases and 5 bases, in that order; junction bases with no gene match: 6. This CDR3 comprises 14 residues. Per germline, CDR1 SGHTA and CDR2 FQGNSA. This chain's CDR3 is CASRPGQGRTEAFF. The CDR3 DNA follows: TGTGCCAGCAGGCCGGGACAGGGGCGAACTGAAGCTTTCTTT.

The chain joins TRBV12-3 or TRBV12-4 to TRBJ2-5; D not resolved. The ends were cut back, 6 bases at V and 1 base at J, with 9 bases in the middle. The CDR3 has 13 residues. CDR3 amino acids: CASSTPAQETQYF. The CDR3, as DNA: TGTGCCAGCAGCACCCCGGCCCAAGAGACCCAGTACTTC.

This rearrangement joins TRBV12-3 or TRBV12-4 to TRBJ2-5; D perhaps matches TRBD2 (6 bases). V gave up 4 bases and J gave up 7 bases, with 10 bases separating them. The CDR3 has 12 residues. The CDR3 here is CASSSDGGTQYF. The DNA of the CDR3 is TGTGCCAGCAGTTCAGACGGGGGGACCCAGTACTTC.

The rearrangement links TRBV5-4 to TRBJ1-5; D uncertain. V lost 2 bases and J 4 bases, leaving 19 bases between the germline ends. The CDR3 length is 17 residues. The germline V gene has CDR1 SGHNT and CDR2 YYREEE (reference sequence). Here the CDR3 reads CASSFTGGEWGNQPQHF. The CDR3, as DNA: TGTGCCAGCAGCTTCACCGGCGGGGAATGGGGTAATCAGCCCCAGCATTTT.

Ten or more counts support this clonotype. The J gene is TRBJ2-3, the V gene TRBV4-2; 8 bases are a match to TRBD1. CDR1 is LGHNA, CDR2 YNFKEQ, per germline. The CDR3 consists of 15 residues. The V and J ends lost 4 bases and 3 bases, in that order; junction bases with no gene match: 6. CDR3 DNA sequence: TGTGCCAGCAGCCGCAAGGACAGGGAGACAGATACGCAGTATTTT. Its protein product is CASSRKDRETDTQYF.

The table lists this clonotype with a few counts. CDR3 residues: CASSPQPFYEQYF. CDR3 bases: TGTGCCAGCAGCCCACAGCCGTTCTACGAGCAGTACTTC. The chain couples TRBV7-6 to TRBJ2-7; D not resolved. This CDR3 has 13 residues. Trimming cost V 5 bases and J 3 bases, with 11 bases left between them. Germline V gene sequence: CDR1 SGHVS, CDR2 FNYEAQ.

This clonotype has ten or more counts. The V call is TRBV20-1, the J call TRBJ2-5; 8 bases match TRBD1. Germline CDR1 reads DFQATT; CDR2 reads SNEGSKA (reference sequence). V trimming: 5 bases; J trimming: 5 bases; junction bases outside the gene matches: 13. The CDR3 is made up of 15 amino acids. CDR3 region: CSARSRDRIFETQYF. CDR3 nucleotide sequence: TGCAGTGCTCGTTCACGGGACAGGATTTTTGAGACCCAGTACTTC.

Only a few counts were recorded for this clonotype. V and J are TRBV12-3 or TRBV12-4 and TRBJ2-7; D not resolved. This CDR3 contains 13 residues. V gave up 5 bases and J gave up 6 bases, with 14 bases separating them. CDR3 residues: CASSRSAKGEQYV. Written as DNA, the CDR3 is TGTGCCAGCAGTAGATCAGCCAAAGGCGAGCAGTACGTC.

For this clonotype: A much larger clonotype is one base distant, so this may be a read error. This chain links TRBV20-1 with TRBJ1-5; D is uncertain. Germline loops: CDR1 DFQATT, CDR2 SNEGSKA (reference sequence). V dropped 6 bases and J dropped 0 bases, with 12 bases sitting between them. The CDR3 sequence is 14 residues long. The CDR3 loop is CSAPTWFSNQPQHF. CDR3 in DNA: TGCAGTGCCCCTACATGGTTTAGCAATCAGCCCCAGCATTTT.

The chain uses TRBV15 and TRBJ1-5; D gene unclear. The length of the CDR3 is 13 residues. The germline V and J ends were trimmed by 5 bases and 4 bases, with 9 bases remaining between them. The V gene's germline CDR1 is LNHNV and CDR2 YYDKDF (reference sequence). The CDR3 region is CATSGRRNQPQHF. CDR3 nucleotides: TGTGCCACCAGCGGTCGAAGAAATCAGCCCCAGCATTTT.

Points on this clonotype: This clone may be a read error of a much larger clone one base away. CDR3 DNA: TGCTGTGCTAGAGAAGATCAGGGAAGAGATCAGCCCCAGCATTTT. Its protein is CCAREDQGRDQPQHF. The V and J genes are TRBV20-1 and TRBJ1-5; D perhaps matches TRBD1 (5 bases). Germline assignment: CDR1 DFQATT and CDR2 SNEGSKA (reference sequence). This CDR3 region has 15 residues.

V is TRBV9 and J is TRBJ2-3; D gene ambiguous. The V and J ends lost 0 bases and 5 bases respectively, with 4 bases between them. The length of the CDR3 is 12 residues. CDR1 is SGDLS, CDR2 YYNGEE, per germline. CDR3 amino acids: CASSVAEDTQYF. The DNA of the CDR3 is TGTGCCAGCAGCGTAGCAGAAGATACGCAGTATTTT.

The CDR3 coding sequence is TGTGCCAGCAGCGTAGGGACAGTTACGAGCACAGATACGCAGTATTTT. This encodes CASSVGTVTSTDTQYF. The chain carries TRBV9 and TRBJ2-3; D perhaps matches TRBD1 (6 bases). Looked up from germline, CDR1 is SGDLS and CDR2 is YYNGEE. Trimming left V 0 bases short and J 0 bases short, with 11 bases between. The CDR3 totals 16 residues.

There are a few counts of this clonotype. This chain joins TRBV5-1 and TRBJ2-4; D ambiguous. The V end lost 4 bases, the J end lost 0 bases, and 14 bases lay between the germline ends. Germline CDR1 and CDR2: SGHRS and YFSETQ. The CDR3 loop spans 16 amino acids. The CDR3 region has the DNA TGCGCCAGCAGCCACGACCTGACAATAGCCAAAAACATTCAGTACTTC. Its protein is CASSHDLTIAKNIQYF.

This clonotype has just a few counts. The chain has TRBV20-1 and TRBJ1-5; 10 bases align to TRBD1. CDR1 and CDR2 (germline): DFQATT, SNEGSKA (reference sequence). The CDR3 sequence is 14 residues long. With V trimmed by 5 bases and J by 2 bases, 3 bases remained unmatched. The CDR3 bases are TGCAGTGCTTGGACAGGGGGTGGCAATCAGCCCCAGCATTTT. Protein sequence: CSAWTGGGNQPQHF.

V usage is TRBV12-3 or TRBV12-4 and J usage is TRBJ2-3, with a weak D call TRBD2 (5 bases). This CDR3 has 15 residues. V was pared by 6 bases and J by 4 bases, with 17 bases between. CDR3 sequence (DNA): TGTGCCAGCAGCCTCACTAGATCAAACGCAGATACGCAGTATTTT. This gives the protein CASSLTRSNADTQYF.

To note about this clonotype: A much more abundant neighbour one base away suggests this may be a read error. The chain joins TRBV6-5 to TRBJ1-1, with D possibly TRBD1 on 5 matching bases. With 3 bases removed from V and 1 base from J, the gap between germline ends came to 9 bases. The CDR3 contains 14 residues. CDR1 and CDR2 from the germline V gene are MNHEY and SVGAGI. CDR3 in DNA: TGTGCCAGCAGTTATTACGGGACGAACACTGAAGCTTTCTTT. Translating it yields CASSYYGTNTEAFF.

This clonotype turned up a few times. The chain joins TRBV20-1 to TRBJ1-1; D gene unclear. Germline lookup yields CDR1 DFQATT and CDR2 SNEGSKA (reference sequence). Trimming removed 1 base at V and 0 bases at J, with 9 bases between. This CDR3 is built from 14 residues. The CDR3 region has the DNA TGCAGTGCTAGAGCCGGCAGTATGAACACTGAAGCTTTCTTT. This sequence encodes CSARAGSMNTEAFF.